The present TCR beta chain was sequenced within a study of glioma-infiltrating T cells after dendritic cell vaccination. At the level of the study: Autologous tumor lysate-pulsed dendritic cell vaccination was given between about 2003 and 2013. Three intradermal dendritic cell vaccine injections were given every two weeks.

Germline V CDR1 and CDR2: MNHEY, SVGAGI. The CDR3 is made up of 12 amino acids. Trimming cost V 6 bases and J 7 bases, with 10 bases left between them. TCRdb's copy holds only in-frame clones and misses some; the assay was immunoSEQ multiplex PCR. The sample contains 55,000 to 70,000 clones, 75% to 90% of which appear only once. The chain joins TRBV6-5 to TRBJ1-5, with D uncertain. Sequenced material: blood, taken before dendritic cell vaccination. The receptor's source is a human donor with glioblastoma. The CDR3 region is CASSPGGQPQHF. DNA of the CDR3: TGTGCCAGCAGCCCGGGAGGGCAGCCCCAGCATTTT.